This T cell receptor (beta chain) was documented in a study of T-cell memory formation after mild COVID-19. Whole-study context: TCR clusters showed largely donor specificity.

One entry per CDR3 protein, called by TCRdb with MiXCR from the 5' RACE reads. Of about 290,000 distinct CDR3 sequences in the sample, more than 15% are singletons; the top ten hold roughly a fifth. Germline CDR1 reads DFQATT; CDR2 reads SNEGSKA (reference sequence). V was cut by 3 bases and J by 7 bases, with 13 bases left in between. The CDR3 is 14 amino acids. The receptor's source is a young man who had mild COVID-19 (a few samples of this study predate the infection). Cell type and time point are not known. J is TRBJ1-6 and V is TRBV20-1; perhaps TRBD1 as D (5 bases). The sample taken for sequencing was PBMCs or a T cell subset sorted from them (not recorded which). The chain's CDR3 is CSARKGQGNSPLHF. CDR3 in DNA: TGCAGTGCTAGGAAAGGGCAGGGAAATTCACCCCTCCACTTT.